The clone carrying this T cell receptor (beta chain) was recorded at least ten times. These data are taken from a study of T cells in Graves' hyperthyroidism and ophthalmopathy. TCR beta CDR3 sequences were amplified from RNA transcripts. HTBI primers were used for first-round RT-PCR of the TCR CDR3. TCRdb processed the multiplex PCR reads anew with MiXCR; each CDR3 protein has one entry. The table shows under 300,000 distinct CDR3 sequences, with around a quarter occurring only once. CDR3 size: 15 residues. CDR1 and CDR2 (germline): LNHDA, SQIVND (reference sequence). Trimming removed 6 bases at V and 2 bases at J, with 14 bases between.

The sequence came from a man aged 35 to 55 with Graves' hyperthyroidism that later progressed to Graves' ophthalmopathy. The sample consisted of blood. V and J are TRBV19 and TRBJ1-5; tentatively, D is TRBD1 (6 bases). CDR3 sequence: CASRKQGSGNQPQHF. The CDR3 nucleotides are TGTGCCAGTAGGAAACAGGGAAGCGGCAATCAGCCCCAGCATTTT.